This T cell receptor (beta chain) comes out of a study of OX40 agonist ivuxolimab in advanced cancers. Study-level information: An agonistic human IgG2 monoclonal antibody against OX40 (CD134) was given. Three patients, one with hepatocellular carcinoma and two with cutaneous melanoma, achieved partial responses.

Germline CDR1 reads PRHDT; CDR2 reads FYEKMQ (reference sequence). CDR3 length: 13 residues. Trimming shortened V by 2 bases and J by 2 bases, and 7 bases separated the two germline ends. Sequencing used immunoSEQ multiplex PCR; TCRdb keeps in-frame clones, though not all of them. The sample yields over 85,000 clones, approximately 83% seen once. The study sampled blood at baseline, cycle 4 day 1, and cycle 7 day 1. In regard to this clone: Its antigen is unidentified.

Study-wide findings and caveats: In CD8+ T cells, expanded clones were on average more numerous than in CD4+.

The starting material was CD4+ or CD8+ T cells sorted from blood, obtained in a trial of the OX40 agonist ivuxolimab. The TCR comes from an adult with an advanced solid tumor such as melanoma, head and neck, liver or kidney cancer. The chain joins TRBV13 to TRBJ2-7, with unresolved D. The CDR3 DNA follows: TGTGCCAGCAGCTTACGCTACCCCTACGAGCAGTACTTC. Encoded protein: CASSLRYPYEQYF. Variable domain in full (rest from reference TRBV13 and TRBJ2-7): AAGVIQSPRHLIKEKRETATLKCYPIPRHDTVYWYQQGPGQDPQFLISFYEKMQSDKGSIPDRFSAQQFSDYHSELNMSSLELGDSALYFCASSLRYPYEQYFGPGTRLTVT.